The rows below give T cell receptor beta chains drawn from one sample of a study of blood T cell repertoires in COVID-19. The repertoire was sequenced with immunoSEQ multiplex PCR; TCRdb's copy has only in-frame clones and lacks some. The profile shows roughly 250,000 clones, around 81% of them singletons. Input material: peripheral blood. The receptors were gathered from a woman aged 60-70 years with active or convalescent COVID-19. Both conserved end residues are part of each CDR3. Each record gives: V gene, clone size, J gene, D gene, CDR3 DNA, CDR3 protein. The D gene is left open where the match is weak. Size values are once, few and many counts, or a class for expanded clones, and some rows have none.

TRBV6-5	NA	TRBJ2-7	NA	TGTGCCAGCAGTTACTCGGGGGCCGGGGCCTACGAGCAGTACTTC	CASSYSGAGAYEQYF
TRBV3-1/TRBV3-2	NA	TRBJ2-1	TRBD1	TGTGCCAGCAGCCCACAGGGGGCGGCGAACTACAATGAGCAGTTCTTC	CASSPQGAANYNEQFF
TRBV28	once	TRBJ1-2	NA	TGTGCCAGCAGTCAGACAGGTTCAATCTATGGCTACACCTTC	CASSQTGSIYGYTF
TRBV4-3	NA	TRBJ2-2	TRBD2	TGCGCCAGCAGCCAAGAGGCAGCGGGGGGGCCGTCCGGGGAGCTGTTTTTT	CASSQEAAGGPSGELFF
TRBV15	NA	TRBJ1-2	TRBD1	TGTGCCACCAGCAGAGCACCCCAGGGGGCTAAGGACTATGGCTACACCTTC	CATSRAPQGAKDYGYTF
TRBV29-1	NA	TRBJ2-2	NA	TGCAGCGCGGGCCGCAGTCCGAACACCGGGGAGCTGTTTTTT	CSAGRSPNTGELFF
TRBV9	few	TRBJ1-3	TRBD1	TGTGCCAGCAGCGAGGGACAGGGCACGGGAAACACCATATATTTT	CASSEGQGTGNTIYF
TRBV15	NA	TRBJ2-3	TRBD1	TGTGCCACCAGCAGGGAGGGACAGGGAGGGGATACGCAGTATTTT	CATSREGQGGDTQYF
TRBV6-2/TRBV6-3	NA	TRBJ2-1	NA	TGTGCCAGCAGCATGCCTCGGGGTCCCTCTAATGAGCAGTTCTTC	CASSMPRGPSNEQFF
TRBV7-2	NA	TRBJ2-7	NA	TGTGCCAGCAGCGTACAGGGTTACGAGCAGTACTTC	CASSVQGYEQYF
TRBV12-1	NA	TRBJ1-5	NA	TGTGCCAGCAGCCTTGACAGGGGGGAGTATCGGAATCAGCCCCAGCATTTT	CASSLDRGEYRNQPQHF
TRBV27	few	TRBJ2-7	NA	TGTGCCAGTTTTGGAGCCACCTACGAGCAGTACTTC	CASFGATYEQYF
TRBV4-3	once	TRBJ2-1	TRBD2	TGCGCCAGCAGCCAATGGGCGGGGGGGCTTGACAATGAGCAGTTCTTC	CASSQWAGGLDNEQFF
TRBV5-1	NA	TRBJ2-5	TRBD2	TGCGCCAGCAGCTTGGCGGGGGGCCAAGAGACCCAGTACTTC	CASSLAGGQETQYF
TRBV6-2/TRBV6-3	once	TRBJ1-1	TRBD1	TGTGCCAGCAGTTACACAGGGGGCACCACTGAAGCTTTCTTT	CASSYTGGTTEAFF
TRBV6-6	once	TRBJ1-1	NA	TGTGCCAGCAGTTACGGTGACAGCACAAACACTGAAGCTTTCTTT	CASSYGDSTNTEAFF
TRBV19	NA	TRBJ2-5	TRBD1	TGTGCCAGTAGTATTGAGGGGGCCCGAGAGACCCAGTACTTC	CASSIEGARETQYF
TRBV27	NA	TRBJ1-1	TRBD1	TGTGCCAGCAGTGTCCGGACAGGGGGCGCGAACACTGAAGCTTTCTTT	CASSVRTGGANTEAFF